What follows are 32 T cell receptor delta chains derived from one specimen sequenced in a study of delta chains in infants with herpesvirus infections. Gamma-chain- and delta-chain-specific primers converted PBMC RNA into TCR cDNA. TCRdb reanalyzed the RT-PCR reads using CATT. The sample lists some 1,100 delta-chain clones, roughly two fifths occurring once. The sample in question was peripheral blood, obtained at time point 3 of longitudinal follow-up. The receptors derive from a human donor who was a Ugandan infant, either HIV-exposed or HIV-unexposed (not recorded which).

V and J are TRDV1 and TRDJ1, with TRDD2 matching 9 bases. Germline CDR1 TSWWSYY, CDR2 QGS. J was trimmed by 3 bases and V by 4 bases; bases with no gene match: 18. CDR3 length: 19 amino acids. The CDR3 region has the DNA TGTGCTCTTGGGGTCCTACTGCCTTCCTACGAAAGGGTACCCGATAAACTCATCTTT. Translating it yields CALGVLLPSYERVPDKLIF.

The chain employs TRDV1 and TRDJ1, with D tentatively TRDD2 (5 bases). There are 21 residues in the CDR3. Looked up from germline, CDR1 is TSWWSYY and CDR2 is QGS. V lost 0 bases, J lost 0 bases, and 26 bases lay in between. CDR3 sequence (DNA): TGTGCTCTTGGGGAACTTACCTCTTCCCCCTATTACTGTGGGTACACCGATAAACTCATCTTT. Translated: CALGELTSSPYYCGYTDKLIF.

This clone was counted between two and nine times. The same CDR3 is also encoded by other DNA sequences in this sample. The CDR3 DNA follows: TGTGCTCTTGGGGAAGAGTCTTATGGGGGATACGGGACCACCGATAAACTCATCTTT. It translates to CALGEESYGGYGTTDKLIF. The chain carries TRDV1 and TRDJ1; 11 bases match TRDD3. V gave up 2 bases and J gave up 1 base; unmatched junction bases: 12. This CDR3 region has 19 residues. CDR1 and CDR2 (germline): TSWWSYY, QGS.

This clone was recorded a few times. CDR3 nucleotides: TGTGCCTGTGACACCGGTCTGGGGGATAAGCCTCCGTACACCGATAAACTCATCTTT. It encodes CACDTGLGDKPPYTDKLIF. The gene calls are TRDV2 and TRDJ1; TRDD3 agrees at 10 bases. After removal of 0 bases from V and 0 bases from J, the junction contained 12 bases not matched to a gene. There are 19 residues in the CDR3. Per the germline V gene, CDR1 is GEAIGNYY and CDR2 is EKD.

The CDR3 DNA follows: TGTGCAGCAAGCGTGGTCAGTTCAGAACTGGGGGATACTTTCTCCTGGGACACCCGACAGATGTTTTTC. This encodes CAASVVSSELGDTFSWDTRQMFF. V and J are TRAV29/DV5 and TRDJ3, with 12 positions matching TRDD3. CDR1 is NSMFDY and CDR2 is ISSIKDK in the germline V gene. The CDR3 is 23 residues long. V trimming: 0 bases; J trimming: 0 bases; junction bases outside the gene matches: 16.

CDR3: CAVAAFLLNTGGWTDKLIF. The CDR3 nucleotides are TGTGCTGTGGCGGCCTTCCTACTCAATACTGGGGGATGGACCGATAAACTCATCTTT. The chain employs TRAV36/DV7 and TRDJ1, with a possible D match to TRDD3 (10 bases). V lost 3 bases to trimming and J lost 2 bases, with 29 bases between them. The CDR3 is made up of 19 amino acids. Germline assignment: CDR1 VTNFRS and CDR2 LTSSGIE (reference sequence).

This chain links TRDV3 with TRDJ3; tentatively, D is TRDD3 (7 bases). The V end was cut by 3 bases, the J end by 3 bases, with 33 bases between. Germline V CDR1 and CDR2: TVYSNPD, GDNSRS (reference sequence). The CDR3 has 22 amino acids. CDR3 coding DNA: TGTGCCTTACCGGGCTTCCTGTGTTCTGGGGGCTGCTCCCACTGGGACACCCGACAGATGTTTTTC. This translates into CALPGFLCSGGCSHWDTRQMFF.

The V call is TRDV2, the J call TRDJ1; maybe TRDD3 (6 bases). CDR3 length: 17 amino acids. V dropped 1 base and J dropped 7 bases, with 24 bases sitting between them. From germline, CDR1 is GEAIGNYY and CDR2 EKD. As DNA, the CDR3 is TGTGCCTGTGACACAGGGGTACTGGGCCCAAACCGGGGTAAACTCATCTTT. Protein sequence: CACDTGVLGPNRGKLIF.

This chain joins TRDV2 and TRDJ1; 10 bases agree with TRDD3. V was clipped by 1 base and J by 3 bases; unmatched bases: 16. The CDR3 is made up of 19 amino acids. CDR1 is GEAIGNYY and CDR2 is EKD in the germline V gene. The CDR3 loop is CACDTGDTLGRERADKLIF. In nucleotides, the CDR3 is TGTGCCTGTGACACGGGGGATACGCTGGGCAGAGAGCGAGCCGATAAACTCATCTTT.

This clone showed up just a few times. The chain combines TRDV1 with TRDJ2; 10 bases line up with TRDD3. V was clipped by 0 bases and J by 1 base; unmatched bases: 17. The CDR3 is made up of 22 amino acids. Germline V gene sequence: CDR1 TSWWSYY, CDR2 QGS. As DNA, the CDR3 is TGTGCTCTTGGGGAACTTAACGGGGCTACGGGGGGGATACGTGGTTTGACAGCACAACTCTTCTTT. This gives the protein CALGELNGATGGIRGLTAQLFF.

This clone was counted between two and nine times. The chain employs TRDV1 and TRDJ1; D may be TRDD2 (6 bases). Germline assignment: CDR1 TSWWSYY and CDR2 QGS. The CDR3 sequence is 19 residues long. Trimming took 3 bases from V and 0 from J, leaving 23 bases between them. The CDR3 coding sequence is TGTGCTCTTGGGGACTCCTACGTAGGGACCGCCCTTTACACCGATAAACTCATCTTT. Translated: CALGDSYVGTALYTDKLIF.

This clone was detected a few times. This chain uses TRDV1 with TRDJ2; 12 positions agree with TRDD3. The CDR3 loop spans 24 amino acids. V gave up 0 bases and J gave up 0 bases; unmatched junction bases: 20. Germline V gene data show CDR1 as TSWWSYY and CDR2 as QGS. The CDR3 is CALGELPTPNTGGYSIALTAQLFF. As DNA, the CDR3 is TGTGCTCTTGGGGAACTTCCTACCCCGAATACTGGGGGATACTCAATAGCTTTGACAGCACAACTCTTCTTT.

This chain links TRDV1 with TRDJ1; no firm D call. Germline V gives CDR1 TSWWSYY, CDR2 QGS. The CDR3 contains 21 residues. Trimming took 2 bases from V and 0 from J, leaving 28 bases between them. CDR3 coding DNA: TGTGCTCTTGGGGAAAAAAAGGGGCCCCACTTACAATCCCCGTACACCGATAAACTCATCTTT. It specifies CALGEKKGPHLQSPYTDKLIF.

This chain joins TRAV38-2/DV8 and TRDJ1; TRDD3 agrees at 13 bases. The CDR3 runs 19 residues. Per the germline V gene, CDR1 is TSESDYY and CDR2 is QEAYKQQN. Unmatched junction bases numbered 9, after V lost 1 base and J lost 0 bases. The CDR3 loop reads CAYRSPFTGGYAHTDKLIF. CDR3 in DNA: TGTGCTTATAGGAGCCCCTTTACTGGGGGATACGCGCACACCGATAAACTCATCTTT.

This chain connects TRDV1 to TRDJ3, with 10 bases identical to TRDD3. Looked up from germline, CDR1 is TSWWSYY and CDR2 is QGS. The CDR3 length is 19 residues. Trimming took 3 bases from V and 1 from J; bases not matched to a gene: 6. The CDR3 nucleotides are TGTGCTCTTGGGGAGAATGGGGGATACTCTTCCTGGGACACCCGACAGATGTTTTTC. It is translated as CALGENGGYSSWDTRQMFF.

By frequency in the sample, this clone is large. This chain connects TRDV1 to TRDJ1, with 13 bases that match TRDD3. The CDR3 consists of 19 residues. The germline V gene has CDR1 TSWWSYY and CDR2 QGS. Trimming at V came to 5 bases and at J to 0 bases, leaving 12 bases not matched to a gene. In nucleotides, the CDR3 is TGTGCTCTTGGGACCACCCTCGACTGGGGGATACGGGACACCGATAAACTCATCTTT. This translates into CALGTTLDWGIRDTDKLIF.

V and J are TRDV1 and TRDJ1, with D perhaps assigned TRDD2 or TRDD3 (9 bases each). The V gene lost 0 bases and the J gene lost 0 bases, with 35 bases spanning the gap. The CDR3 spans 24 residues. Germline V gives CDR1 TSWWSYY, CDR2 QGS. CDR3 coding DNA: TGTGCTCTTGGGGAACTCCGCCCTTCCTACTGGGGGACCTCATACCTTAAAGACACCGATAAACTCATCTTT. Its translation: CALGELRPSYWGTSYLKDTDKLIF.

This chain uses TRDV1 with TRDJ1; TRDD3 might be the D (7 bases). Germline V gene data show CDR1 as TSWWSYY and CDR2 as QGS. CDR3 length: 21 residues. V dropped 3 bases and J dropped 4 bases, with 33 bases sitting between them. Here the CDR3 reads CALGELRSFHHSGGTLDKLIF. The CDR3 region has the DNA TGTGCTCTTGGGGAGCTGCGATCCTTCCACCACTCTGGGGGGACTCTCGATAAACTCATCTTT.

This clone was picked up one time. The J gene is TRDJ1, the V gene TRAV29/DV5, with TRDD3 matching 7 bases. CDR1 and CDR2 (germline): NSMFDY, ISSIKDK. This CDR3 region has 19 residues. V trimming: 0 bases; J trimming: 4 bases; junction bases outside the gene matches: 21. CDR3 in amino acids: CAASANPRLYWGLHDKLIF. CDR3 sequence (DNA): TGTGCAGCAAGCGCTAATCCCCGATTGTACTGGGGTTTACACGATAAACTCATCTTT.

Remarks on this clone: A much bigger clone sits one base away, suggesting this may be a read error. The rearrangement links TRDV2 to TRDJ1; 12 bases are a match to TRDD3. The CDR3 has 16 residues. CDR1 and CDR2 (germline): GEAIGNYY, EKD. The trim removed 0 bases at V and 9 bases at J, leaving 10 bases unmatched. CDR3 bases: TGTGCCTGTGACACCATCCATACTGGGGGATACAAGGAACTCATCTTT. This translates into CACDTIHTGGYKELIF.

The DNA for the CDR3 is TGTGCTCTTGGGGCCCCGTGGGGGCCCACGTACACCGATAAACTCATCTTT. It encodes CALGAPWGPTYTDKLIF. The chain uses TRDV1 and TRDJ1; D may be TRDD3 (6 bases). The CDR3 totals 17 residues. Germline CDR1 TSWWSYY, CDR2 QGS. Trimming left V 4 bases short and J 0 bases short, with 18 bases between.

The chain combines TRDV1 with TRDJ1; 9 bases align to TRDD3. V lost 3 bases to trimming and J lost 0 bases; unmatched junction nucleotides: 29. Germline lookup yields CDR1 TSWWSYY and CDR2 QGS. This CDR3 is built from 24 residues. Here the CDR3 DNA reads TGTGCTCTTGGGGATCCTCGGAGGCCCCTCCTACTCCCCTACTGGGGGAAGTACACCGATAAACTCATCTTT. Its translation: CALGDPRRPLLLPYWGKYTDKLIF.

On this clone: One end of the junction is discordant with germline, which a read error may explain. The chain employs TRDV1 and TRDJ2; 11 bases are a match to TRDD3. The CDR3 runs 24 residues. Germline V gene data show CDR1 as TSWWSYY and CDR2 as QGS. The CDR3 DNA is TGTGCTCTTGGGGAACTCCCCCCACTACTGGGGGATATGGGGGGGGTTGCTTTGACAGCACAACTCACATTT. This gives the protein CALGELPPLLGDMGGVALTAQLTF.

The chain recombines TRDV1 with TRDJ1, with D hard to call. The V end lost 3 bases, the J end lost 0 bases, and 26 bases lay between the germline ends. CDR3 length equals 20 residues. Germline CDR1 and CDR2: TSWWSYY and QGS. This CDR3 is CALGDCPPFSRSGYTDKLIF. DNA of the CDR3: TGTGCTCTTGGGGATTGCCCCCCCTTTTCTCGATCGGGGTACACCGATAAACTCATCTTT.

The chain carries TRDV1 and TRDJ1; TRDD2 matches 9 bases. Per germline, CDR1 TSWWSYY and CDR2 QGS. J gave up 0 bases and V 9 bases, and 26 bases lay outside the gene matches. The CDR3 is 21 residues long. In nucleotides, the CDR3 is TGTGCTCTCATGCCTTCCTACTTTCAGGATACTAACAGGGCCTACACCGATAAACTCATCTTT. Its protein is CALMPSYFQDTNRAYTDKLIF.

The gene calls are TRDV1 and TRDJ2; 11 bases match TRDD3. Trimming cost V 0 bases and J 0 bases; bases outside gene matches: 21. CDR1 is TSWWSYY and CDR2 is QGS in the germline V gene. The CDR3 loop spans 24 amino acids. In DNA, the CDR3 is TGTGCTCTTGGGGAACTCCCCCCACTACTGGGGGATATGGGGGGGGTTGCTTTGACAGCACAACTCTTCTTT. Translating it yields CALGELPPLLGDMGGVALTAQLFF.

A J gene of TRDJ2 was called, though the V gene was not; TRDD3 is taken as the D call from the table, unchecked against the DNA. The CDR3 sequence is 23 residues long. Written as DNA, the CDR3 is TGCAGTGGTATCAACGCAGAGTACATGGGGGATGCCTGTGGTAGTGCTTTGACAGCACAACTCTTCTTT. It yields the protein CSGINAEYMGDACGSALTAQLFF.

This clone was counted only a few times. The chain uses TRDV1 and TRDJ1, with 7 positions matching TRDD3. The ends lost 0 bases at V and 0 bases at J; junction bases unmatched: 13. The germline V gene has CDR1 TSWWSYY and CDR2 QGS. CDR3 length: 19 amino acids. This CDR3 is CALGELSARGGSYTDKLIF. In nucleotides, the CDR3 is TGTGCTCTTGGGGAACTATCGGCCAGAGGGGGATCGTACACCGATAAACTCATCTTT.

The chain joins TRDV1 to TRDJ1; 13 nucleotides agree with TRDD3. V was pared by 0 bases and J by 2 bases, with 15 bases of the junction left unmatched. The CDR3 covers 21 residues. Looked up from germline, CDR1 is TSWWSYY and CDR2 is QGS. The chain's CDR3 is CALGELASRYDWGIRTDKLIF. The CDR3 coding sequence is TGTGCTCTTGGGGAACTGGCTTCCCGATACGACTGGGGGATACGTACCGATAAACTCATCTTT.

By share, this clone counts as large (0.1 to 1%). The chain combines TRDV1 with TRDJ1, with 10 bases fitting TRDD3. The germline V gene encodes CDR1 TSWWSYY and CDR2 QGS. Trimming removed 4 bases from V and 2 bases from J; junction bases left unmatched: 25. This CDR3 region has 22 residues. Written as DNA, the CDR3 is TGTGCTCTTGGGGTGCGTTCTGCCTACGGGGGATACGCCCATCTCCCGACCGATAAACTCATCTTT. It translates to CALGVRSAYGGYAHLPTDKLIF.

The chain combines TRDV1 with TRDJ1; 11 bases are shared with TRDD3. The V and J ends lost 3 bases and 1 base, in that order; junction bases with no gene match: 28. This CDR3 contains 24 residues. Germline CDR1 and CDR2: TSWWSYY and QGS. The CDR3 coding sequence is TGTGCTCTTGGGGACCCCGCTTCCTACGCAGTTAAGGTGGCTGGGGGATACCCCACCGATAAACTCATCTTT. It encodes CALGDPASYAVKVAGGYPTDKLIF.

This clone was found a few times. The rearrangement uses TRDV1 and TRDJ1; TRDD3 aligns across 7 bases. Unmatched junction bases numbered 20, after V lost 4 bases and J lost 0 bases. CDR3 size: 20 residues. In germline, CDR1 is TSWWSYY, CDR2 QGS. CDR3 in DNA: TGTGCTCTTGGGGCTCAAATTCCAGGTTCTGGGGGTATTTACACCGATAAACTCATCTTT. Amino acid sequence: CALGAQIPGSGGIYTDKLIF.